This T cell receptor beta chain was recorded in a study of cytomegalovirus exposure and HLA in healthy donors. General study results and limits: For most TCR sequences rarity was the rule, although some public TCRs occurred in many donors. It was confirmed in vitro that a few of the CMV-associated chains were specific for CMV antigens.

As concerns this clone: What it binds is unknown.

Vbeta (60) and Jbeta (13) primers were used in the PCR. Data came from immunoSEQ multiplex PCR; TCRdb stores just in-frame clones and leaves some out. Seen in this sample are 75,000 to 80,000 clones; the ten most common clones hold 3.5% to 4.5%. Trimming took 7 bases from V and 5 from J, leaving 11 bases between them. The CDR3 contains 11 residues. Germline V gene lookup returns CDR1 SQVTM and CDR2 ANQGSEA. The rearrangement joins TRBV29-1 to TRBJ1-1; D remains unclear. This clonotype was sampled from a man between 18 and 29 years old in good health and CMV-seropositive. The specimen was PBMCs. Written as DNA, the CDR3 is TGCAGCGCAATCCGGGGTACTGAAGCTTTCTTT. Translation gives CSAIRGTEAFF. The complete variable domain, with remaining parts taken from reference TRBV29-1 and TRBJ1-1, reads SAVISQKPSRDICQRGTSLTIQCQVDSQVTMMFWYRQQPGQSLTLIATANQGSEATYESGFVIDKFPISRPNLTFSTLTVSNMSPEDSSIYLCSAIRGTEAFFGQGTRLTVV.